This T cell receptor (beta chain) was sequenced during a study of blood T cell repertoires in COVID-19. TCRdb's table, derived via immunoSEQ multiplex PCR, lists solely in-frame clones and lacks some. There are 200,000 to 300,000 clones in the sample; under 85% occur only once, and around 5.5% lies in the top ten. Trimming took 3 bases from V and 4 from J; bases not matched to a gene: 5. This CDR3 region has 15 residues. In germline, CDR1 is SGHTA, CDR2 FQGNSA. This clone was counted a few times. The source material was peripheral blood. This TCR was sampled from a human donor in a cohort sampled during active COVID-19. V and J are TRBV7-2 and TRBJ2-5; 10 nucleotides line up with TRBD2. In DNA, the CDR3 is TGTGCCAGCAGCTTTCAAGCGGGAGGGCCAGAGACCCAGTACTTC. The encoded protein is CASSFQAGGPETQYF.